The rows below give T cell receptor beta chains drawn from one sample of a study of neurological immune-mediated disorders. TCRdb re-derived calls from the 5' RACE reads in MiXCR, one entry per CDR3 protein. The table shows 25,000 to 30,000 distinct CDR3 sequences, with approximately 16% occurring only once. The specimen sequenced was CD4+ T cells from blood. The receptors derive from a female donor with HTLV-1-associated myelopathy (HAM/TSP). The CDR3 runs from the conserved cysteine through the conserved F or W. The D gene is left open where the match is weak. Size is stated for part of the rows, as once, few or many counts, or as a class when the clone is expanded.

few NA TRBJ2-7 TRBV6-6 TGTGCCAGCAGGATCGGTGGGTCCTACGAGCAGTACTTC CASRIGGSYEQYF
many TRBD1 TRBJ2-7 TRBV3-1 TGTGCCAGCAGCCAAGATCTCGTAGGACAGGACTCCTACGAGCAGTACTTC CASSQDLVGQDSYEQYF
many NA TRBJ1-6 TRBV5-1 TGCGCCAGCAGCTTGGAGGGCCCCGAGCATTCACCCCTCCACTTT CASSLEGPEHSPLHF
many NA TRBJ1-4 TRBV5-1 TGCGCCAGCAGCGAGGGCCCTGTTGAAAAACTGTTTTTT CASSEGPVEKLFF
many NA TRBJ2-5 TRBV20-1 TGCAGTGCAAATAACGCCAGGGAATCCCAAGAGACCCAGTACTTC CSANNARESQETQYF
many NA TRBJ1-4 TRBV29-1 TGCAGCGTTGAAGAGACAGGAGCCATTCGAGGAAAACTGTTTTTT CSVEETGAIRGKLFF
many NA TRBJ2-2 TRBV28 TGTGCCAGCAGGATTAACACCGGGGAGCTGTTTTTT CASRINTGELFF
many TRBD1 TRBJ1-6 TRBV6-6 TGTGCCAGCAGTTACTCCGGGACAGGGGGTTCACCCCTCCACTTT CASSYSGTGGSPLHF
many NA TRBJ2-3 TRBV18 TGTGCCAGCTCACTCCAGGACGCAGATACGCAGTATTTT CASSLQDADTQYF
many NA TRBJ2-2 TRBV2 TGTGCCAGTAGAGAGGACAGACCCGGGGAGCTGTTTTTT CASREDRPGELFF
NA NA TRBJ2-5 TRBV20-1 TGCAGTGGTTGGGTCTACGGTCAAGAGACCCAGTACTTT CSGWVYGQETQYF
many TRBD2 TRBJ2-1 TRBV6-1 TGTGCCAGCTCCCCGGGAGGGTACAATGAGCAGTTCTTC CASSPGGYNEQFF
many TRBD1 TRBJ2-2 TRBV7-2 TGTGCCAGCAGGACAGGGGCAGGAACCGGGGAGCTGTTTTTT CASRTGAGTGELFF
many NA TRBJ2-7 TRBV20-1 TGCAGTGCAACTCGGGACGGGGCCTACGAGCAGTACTTC CSATRDGAYEQYF
many TRBD2 TRBJ2-3 TRBV20-1 TGCAGTGCTAGTTCCACCTCTAGCGGGGGGGCTTTAGATACGCAGTATTTT CSASSTSSGGALDTQYF
many NA TRBJ2-6 TRBV5-1 TGCGCCAGCAACCGGGAGGGGGCGAACTCTGGGGCCAACGTCCTGACTTTC CASNREGANSGANVLTF
many TRBD2 TRBJ2-5 TRBV5-1 TGCGCCAGCAGCTCACCTACGGAAGCGGGAGGGCGGGCGACCCAGTACTTC CASSSPTEAGGRATQYF
many NA TRBJ2-7 TRBV7-6 TGTGCCAGCAGCTTAGAGGTCAGCCGCTCACTACAAGAGCAGTACTTC CASSLEVSRSLQEQYF
many NA TRBJ2-7 TRBV28 TGTGCCAGCAACACCAGGCGACAGAGCTCCTACGAGCAGTACTTC CASNTRRQSSYEQYF
many TRBD2 TRBJ2-1 TRBV27 TGTGCCCTTTGGACTAGCACCTACAATGAGCAGTTCTTC CALWTSTYNEQFF
NA NA TRBJ1-4 TRBV19 TGTGCCAGTAGAAATACGGGGATTGAAAAACTGTTTTTT CASRNTGIEKLFF
many NA TRBJ1-2 TRBV12-3/TRBV12-4 TGTGCCAGCAGTTTGGGACTCTATGGCTACACCTTC CASSLGLYGYTF
many NA TRBJ1-1 TRBV12-3/TRBV12-4 TGTGCCAGCAGCCGACGCCGAGGGTTGCTGACGGGTACTGAAGCTTTCTTT CASSRRRGLLTGTEAFF